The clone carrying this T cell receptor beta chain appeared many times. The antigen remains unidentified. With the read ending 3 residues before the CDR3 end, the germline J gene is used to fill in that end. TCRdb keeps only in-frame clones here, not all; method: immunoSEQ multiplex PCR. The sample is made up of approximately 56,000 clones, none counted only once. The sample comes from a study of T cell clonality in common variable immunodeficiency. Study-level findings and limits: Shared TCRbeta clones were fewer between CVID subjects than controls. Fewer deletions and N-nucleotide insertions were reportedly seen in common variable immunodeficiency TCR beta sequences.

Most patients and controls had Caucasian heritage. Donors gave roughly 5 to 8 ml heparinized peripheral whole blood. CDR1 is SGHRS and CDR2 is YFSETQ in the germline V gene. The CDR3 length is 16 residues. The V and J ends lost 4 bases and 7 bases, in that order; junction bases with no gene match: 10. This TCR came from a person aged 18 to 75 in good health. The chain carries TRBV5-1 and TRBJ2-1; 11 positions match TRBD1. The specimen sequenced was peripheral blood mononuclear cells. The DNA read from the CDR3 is TGCGCCAGCAGCCCAATGGCCGGGACAGGGGGAAATGAG. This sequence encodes CASSPMAGTGGNE. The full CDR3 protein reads CASSPMAGTGGNEQFF. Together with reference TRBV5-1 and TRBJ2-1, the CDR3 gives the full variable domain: KAGVTQTPRYLIKTRGQQVTLSCSPISGHRSVSWYQQTPGQGLQFLFEYFSETQRNKGNFPGRFSGRQFSNSRSEMNVSTLELGDSALYLCASSPMAGTGGNEQFFGPGTRLTVL.